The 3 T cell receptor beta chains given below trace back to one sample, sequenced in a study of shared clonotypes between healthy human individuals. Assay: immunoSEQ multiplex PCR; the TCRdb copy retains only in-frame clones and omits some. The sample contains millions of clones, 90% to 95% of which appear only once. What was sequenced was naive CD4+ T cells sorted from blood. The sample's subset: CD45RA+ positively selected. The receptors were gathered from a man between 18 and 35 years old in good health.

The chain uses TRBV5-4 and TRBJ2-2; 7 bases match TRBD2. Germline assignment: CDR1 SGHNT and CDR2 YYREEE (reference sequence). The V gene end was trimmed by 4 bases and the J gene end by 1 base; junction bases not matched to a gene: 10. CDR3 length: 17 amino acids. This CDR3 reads CASSRGPSGENTGELFF. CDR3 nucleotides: TGTGCCAGCAGCCGGGGCCCTAGCGGTGAGAACACCGGGGAGCTGTTTTTT.

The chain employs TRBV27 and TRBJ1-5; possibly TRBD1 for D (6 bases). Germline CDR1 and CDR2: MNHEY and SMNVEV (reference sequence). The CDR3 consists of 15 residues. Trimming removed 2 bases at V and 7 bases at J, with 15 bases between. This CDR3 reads CASSLDGGGRQPQHF. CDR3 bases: TGTGCCAGCAGTTTAGATGGTGGGGGCCGACAGCCCCAGCATTTT.

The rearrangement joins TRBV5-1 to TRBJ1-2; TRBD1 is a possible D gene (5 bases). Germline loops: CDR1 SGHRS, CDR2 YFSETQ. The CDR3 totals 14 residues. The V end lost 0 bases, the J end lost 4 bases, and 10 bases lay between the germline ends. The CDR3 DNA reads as TGCGCCAGCAGCTTGGACAGGTATAGCTATGGCTACACCTTC. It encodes CASSLDRYSYGYTF. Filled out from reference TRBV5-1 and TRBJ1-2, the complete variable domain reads KAGVTQTPRYLIKTRGQQVTLSCSPISGHRSVSWYQQTPGQGLQFLFEYFSETQRNKGNFPGRFSGRQFSNSRSEMNVSTLELGDSALYLCASSLDRYSYGYTFGSGTRLTVV.